These 24 T cell receptor beta chains originate from one sample sequenced in a study of CD4 and CD8 cells across lung adenocarcinoma regions. Each CDR3 protein is one row after TCRdb ran MiXCR on the PCR reads. There are 20,000 to 30,000 distinct CDR3 sequences in the sample; roughly half occur only once, and 45% to 60% lies in the top ten. The specimen was CD8+ T cells from the center of a lung tumor. The receptor set was obtained from a male donor with lung adenocarcinoma. The CD4 and CD8 labels of this study may be unreliable.

The chain combines TRBV18 with TRBJ2-4; D not resolved. The closer fit of TRBJ2-5 to the DNA end suggests the J call may be wrong. This CDR3 has 11 amino acids. Germline CDR1 and CDR2: KGHSH and LQKENI. CDR3 nucleotides: TGTGCCAGCTCACCAGAAGAGACCCAGTACTTC. Amino acids: CASSPEETQYF.

The CDR3 reads CASTTVAGYNEQFF. DNA for the CDR3: TGTGCCAGCACCACCGTGGCGGGCTACAATGAGCAGTTCTTC. V and J are TRBV2 and TRBJ2-1, with D maybe TRBD2 (5 bases). Trimming cost V 7 bases and J 3 bases, with 13 bases left between them. Germline lookup yields CDR1 SNHLY and CDR2 FYNNEI. CDR3 size: 14 residues. The variable domain in full, with the rest retrieved from reference TRBV2 and TRBJ2-1, is EPEVTQTPSHQVTQMGQEVILRCVPISNHLYFYWYRQILGQKVEFLVSFYNNEISEKSEIFDDQFSVERPDGSNFTLKIRSTKLEDSAMYFCASTTVAGYNEQFFGPGTRLTVL.

The J gene is TRBJ2-5, the V gene TRBV5-1; possible D gene TRBD1, 6 bases. Trimming took 1 base from V and 1 from J, leaving 14 bases between them. CDR1 is SGHRS, CDR2 YFSETQ, per germline. The CDR3 consists of 16 residues. Here the CDR3 DNA reads TGCGCCAGCAGCTTGTGGGGGCGTGGCGGCCAAGAGACCCAGTACTTC. Translated: CASSLWGRGGQETQYF.

As concerns this clonotype: The CDR3 does not end in the conserved phenylalanine or tryptophan, so this is likely a read error. This CDR3 is CASSFRATQYS. Here the CDR3 DNA reads TGTGCCAGCAGTTTCCGGGCGACCCAGTACTCC. The gene calls are TRBV27 and TRBJ2-5; D not resolved. This CDR3 spans 11 amino acids. The germline V gene has CDR1 MNHEY and CDR2 SMNVEV (reference sequence). V lost 3 bases to trimming and J lost 7 bases, with 6 bases between them.

The J gene is TRBJ2-1, the V gene TRBV6-5; unclear D gene. Gene TRBJ2-5 matches the end of the DNA better, so the J call may be wrong. Germline V gene sequence: CDR1 MNHEY, CDR2 SVGAGI. The CDR3 extends over 15 amino acids. Here the CDR3 DNA reads TGTGCCAGCAGTTTAGGATGGAGTGTTTCCCCAACCCAGTACTTC. Its protein product is CASSLGWSVSPTQYF.

Worth noting for this clonotype: At one of its ends the junction is not consistent with the germline gene, which may arise from a read error. The chain couples TRBV6-1 to TRBJ2-3, with D maybe TRBD2 (6 bases). Gene TRBJ2-1 matches the end of the DNA better, so the J call may be wrong. The germline V gene encodes CDR1 MNHNS and CDR2 SASEGT. The CDR3 runs to 13 residues. CDR3 region: CASREARDSEQFF. The CDR3 DNA reads as TGTGCCAGCAGGGAAGCCCGGGACTCTGAGCAGTTCTTC.

The rearrangement links TRBV6-1 to TRBJ2-1; 8 bases are shared with TRBD1. TRBJ2-7 explains the end of the DNA better; the J call may be wrong. The CDR3 covers 14 residues. In germline, CDR1 is MNHNS, CDR2 SASEGT. The CDR3: CASRTGTGAETQYF. CDR3 nucleotides: TGTGCCAGCAGGACCGGGACAGGCGCAGAGACGCAGTACTTC.

This clonotype has just a few counts. The chain carries TRBV11-2 and TRBJ2-5; 11 bases line up with TRBD2. Matching the DNA end better, TRBJ2-7 makes the J call doubtful. This CDR3 has 15 residues. CDR1 is SGHAT and CDR2 is FQNNGV in the germline V gene. The CDR3 DNA reads TGTGCCAGCAGCTTAGATAGCGGGAGGGCCAACGAGCAGTACTTC. It specifies CASSLDSGRANEQYF.

This chain joins TRBV6-5 and TRBJ2-3; TRBD2 aligns across 9 bases. Germline CDR1 and CDR2: MNHEY and SVGAGI. CDR3 length: 15 amino acids. V lost 4 bases and J lost 0; bases outside the gene matches: 2. The CDR3 bases are TGTGCCAGCAGTTCCGGACTAGCGAGCACAGATACGCAGTATTTT. This codes for CASSSGLASTDTQYF.

A few counts support this clonotype. The V and J genes are TRBV12-3 or TRBV12-4 and TRBJ2-1; D is ambiguous. Matching the DNA end better, TRBJ2-5 makes the J call doubtful. This CDR3 region has 14 residues. CDR3 nucleotides: TGTGCCAGCAGTCCAATGATCGAGATAGAGACCCAGTACTTC. As protein: CASSPMIEIETQYF.

CDR3 in amino acids: CASSQDRYSYEQYF. The CDR3, as DNA: TGTGCCAGCAGCCAAGATCGCTATTCCTACGAGCAGTACTTC. J is TRBJ2-1 and V is TRBV3-1, with D unclear. The J call is uncertain, as TRBJ2-7 better fits the DNA end. The CDR3 runs 14 residues. Germline V CDR1 and CDR2: LGHDT, YNNKEL (reference sequence).

This clonotype showed up many times. The chain has TRBV10-1 and TRBJ2-3, with D unclear. CDR1 is WNHNN, CDR2 SYGVQD, per germline (reference sequence). With 1 base removed from V and 2 bases from J, the gap between germline ends came to 7 bases. There are 14 residues in the CDR3. The CDR3 protein is CASSEFGPTDTQYF. The CDR3 DNA reads as TGCGCCAGCAGTGAGTTCGGACCCACAGATACGCAGTATTTT.

The rearrangement joins TRBV5-1 to TRBJ1-2; no firm D call. The CDR3 is 13 residues long. V lost 0 bases and J 2 bases, leaving 5 bases between the germline ends. Germline V CDR1 and CDR2: SGHRS, YFSETQ. CDR3 nucleotide sequence: TGCGCCAGCAGCTTGGAGGCGAACTATGGCTACACCTTC. It yields the protein CASSLEANYGYTF. Variable domain in full (rest from reference TRBV5-1 and TRBJ1-2): KAGVTQTPRYLIKTRGQQVTLSCSPISGHRSVSWYQQTPGQGLQFLFEYFSETQRNKGNFPGRFSGRQFSNSRSEMNVSTLELGDSALYLCASSLEANYGYTFGSGTRLTVV.

The CDR3 loop is CASRKTGLPEQYF. CDR3 bases: TGTGCCAGCAGAAAGACAGGGTTGCCCGAGCAGTACTTC. The chain joins TRBV6-1 to TRBJ2-5, with 7 bases aligning to TRBD1. The J call is doubtful: the DNA matches TRBJ2-7 better. The CDR3 is 13 residues long. Germline V gene lookup returns CDR1 MNHNS and CDR2 SASEGT.

On this clonotype: Relative to the germline gene, one junction end is altered; a read error may explain this. The J gene is TRBJ2-6, the V gene TRBV10-3; no firm D call. The CDR3 is 13 residues long. Germline values: CDR1 ENHRY, CDR2 SYGVKD. CDR3 loop: CATLRPGSNDLNF. CDR3 nucleotide sequence: TGTGCCACCCTTCGCCCGGGCTCCAACGACCTGAACTTC.

This chain joins TRBV6-1 and TRBJ2-5; D gene unclear. CDR3 length: 13 residues. The germline V and J ends were trimmed by 6 bases and 4 bases, with 12 bases remaining between them. Germline CDR1 is MNHNS and CDR2 is SASEGT. In DNA form, the CDR3 reads TGTGCCAGCAGCTGGGGTATCCGAGAGACCCAGTACTTC. Its translation: CASSWGIRETQYF.

This clonotype was counted ten times or more. The V gene is TRBV6-1, the J gene TRBJ2-5; 9 bases are shared with TRBD1. This CDR3 has 15 residues. Germline trimming cut 5 bases from V and 5 bases from J; bases unmatched to any gene: 9. CDR1 and CDR2 from the germline V gene are MNHNS and SASEGT. CDR3 residues: CASSSRGQGYETQYF. CDR3 coding DNA: TGTGCCAGCAGTAGTAGGGGACAGGGATATGAGACCCAGTACTTC.

Ten or more counts support this clonotype. The chain uses TRBV10-2 and TRBJ2-7; 10 bases fit TRBD2. Germline V gene sequence: CDR1 WSHSY, CDR2 SAAADI. CDR3 length equals 14 residues. V trimming: 4 bases; J trimming: 4 bases; junction bases outside the gene matches: 4. CDR3 protein: CASSVLAGVYEQYF. In DNA form, the CDR3 reads TGCGCCAGCAGTGTGCTAGCGGGAGTATACGAGCAGTACTTC.

The chain links TRBV27 to TRBJ2-1; D is perhaps TRBD1 or TRBD2 (5 bases each). The CDR3 spans 14 residues. V was cut by 3 bases and J by 7 bases, with 13 bases left in between. CDR1 is MNHEY and CDR2 is SMNVEV in the germline V gene (reference sequence). The CDR3 reads CASSLRGEGNEQFF. DNA of the CDR3: TGTGCCAGCAGTTTGAGGGGTGAAGGTAATGAGCAGTTCTTC.

This chain joins TRBV11-2 and TRBJ2-2; possibly TRBD1 for D (5 bases). Trimming cost V 1 base and J 4 bases, with 10 bases left between them. From germline, CDR1 is SGHAT and CDR2 FQNNGV. The CDR3 length is 15 residues. The CDR3 spells CASSLGRAATGELFF. CDR3 coding DNA: TGTGCCAGCAGCTTAGGCAGGGCTGCCACCGGGGAGCTGTTTTTT.

This clonotype was observed many times. The V call is TRBV25-1, the J call TRBJ2-1, with TRBD1 matching over 7 bases. The CDR3 consists of 17 residues. The germline V gene encodes CDR1 MGHDK and CDR2 SYGVNS. Unmatched junction bases numbered 12, after V lost 2 bases and J lost 5 bases. CDR3 loop: CASSEIQGRKGDNEQFF. DNA for the CDR3: TGTGCCAGCAGTGAAATACAGGGGCGTAAGGGGGACAATGAGCAGTTCTTC.

A single count supports this clonotype. Compared with germline, one end of the junction differs, possibly owing to a read error. The CDR3 DNA is TGTGCGGGGAGTTGGGGGCATGGTCAAAAGATTCAGTACTTC. Its protein product is CAGSWGHGQKIQYF. This chain connects TRBV27 to TRBJ2-4; D might be TRBD1 (6 bases). This CDR3 has 14 residues. Germline-derived CDR1 and CDR2 are MNHEY and SMNVEV (reference sequence).

This clonotype was observed a single time. The chain combines TRBV2 with TRBJ2-1; D gene unclear. Trimming took off 3 bases at V and 5 bases at J, with 14 bases between the two ends. Germline CDR1 and CDR2: SNHLY and FYNNEI. The CDR3 spans 15 residues. The CDR3 region has the DNA TGTGCCAGCAGTGAGGTTGGGCTAGGGAACAATGAGCAGTTCTTC. It encodes CASSEVGLGNNEQFF.

This chain connects TRBV6-1 to TRBJ2-2; weak D call: TRBD1 (6 bases). CDR1 is MNHNS, CDR2 SASEGT, per germline. The CDR3 totals 16 residues. Deletions cut 2 bases from V and 0 bases from J, with 10 bases between. CDR3 sequence: CASSERGGANTGELFF. The CDR3 DNA reads as TGTGCCAGCAGTGAAAGAGGGGGAGCGAACACCGGGGAGCTGTTTTTT.